This paragraph covers one T cell receptor beta chain sequence. The entry originates in a study of metastatic and nonmetastatic thyroid tumors. Thyroid surgery took place with no prior treatment in any patient. Germline V CDR1 and CDR2: DFQATT, SNEGSKA (reference sequence). Trimming pared 3 bases from V and 3 bases from J, leaving 8 bases between. The length of the CDR3 is 12 residues. Through MiXCR, TCRdb re-clonotyped the PCR reads. The sample carries around 17,000 clones, around 23% recorded once. The chain combines TRBV20-1 with TRBJ1-2; possible D gene TRBD1, 6 bases. Material for sequencing was adjacent normal tissue. The receptor comes from a female donor with papillary thyroid cancer or a benign thyroid nodule (not recorded which). Some clones in this sample may be carry-over from other donors' samples. The DNA for the CDR3 is TGCAGTGCTAGTAGGACAGACTATGGCTACACCTTC. Its protein product is CSASRTDYGYTF.